The 17 T cell receptor beta chains in this list originate from one sample, sequenced in a study of T-cell memory formation after mild COVID-19. MiXCR, run by TCRdb on the 5' RACE reads, gives a single entry per CDR3 protein. The repertoire holds 350,000 to 550,000 distinct CDR3 sequences, about a sixth seen once, with under 25% in the top ten. Sequenced material: PBMCs or a T cell subset sorted from them (not recorded which). Receptor source: a man aged 18 to 35 who had mild COVID-19 (a few samples of this study predate the infection). Cell type and time point are not known.

V usage is TRBV7-2 and J usage is TRBJ2-3; maybe TRBD2 (5 bases). Germline V gene data show CDR1 as SGHTA and CDR2 as FQGNSA. The ends were cut back, 5 bases at V and 5 bases at J, with 8 bases in the middle. The CDR3 loop spans 12 amino acids. CDR3 loop: CASSRSGDTQYF. CDR3 coding DNA: TGTGCCAGCAGCCGGAGCGGAGATACGCAGTATTTT.

This clonotype was counted only a few times. This chain joins TRBV4-1 and TRBJ2-1; the D is unclear. CDR3 length: 16 amino acids. The ends were cut back, 0 bases at V and 9 bases at J, with 18 bases in the middle. Germline V gene data show CDR1 as MGHRA and CDR2 as YSYEKL. The chain's CDR3 is CASSQDWNAPIIEQFF. CDR3 nucleotides: TGCGCCAGCAGCCAAGATTGGAATGCCCCAATCATTGAGCAGTTCTTC.

The CDR3 sequence is CSVGQRGPTNEQFF. The CDR3 coding sequence is TGCAGCGTGGGGCAGAGGGGGCCTACTAATGAGCAGTTCTTC. The chain joins TRBV29-1 to TRBJ2-1; TRBD1 matches 7 bases. V was clipped by 6 bases and J by 7 bases; unmatched bases: 12. This CDR3 has 14 residues. CDR1 SQVTM and CDR2 ANQGSEA come from the germline V gene.

A few counts support this clonotype. The chain recombines TRBV7-3 with TRBJ2-1; D call uncertain. The ends were cut back, 5 bases at V and 4 bases at J, with 15 bases in the middle. The CDR3 runs 15 residues. Germline values: CDR1 SGHTA, CDR2 FQGTGA. CDR3 DNA: TGTGCCAGCAGCGCAAGGCATCGGGCGTACAATGAGCAGTTCTTC. It yields the protein CASSARHRAYNEQFF.

This clonotype appeared a few times. The rearrangement joins TRBV7-9 to TRBJ2-7; TRBD2 agrees at 9 bases. Per germline, CDR1 SEHNR and CDR2 FQNEAQ (reference sequence). V trimming: 5 bases; J trimming: 7 bases; junction bases outside the gene matches: 12. This CDR3 has 15 amino acids. Written as DNA, the CDR3 is TGTGCCAGCAGCCCCCATAGCGGGGGATGGAGGGAGCAGTACGTC. Translation: CASSPHSGGWREQYV.

The chain couples TRBV4-3 to TRBJ1-1, with D maybe TRBD1 (5 bases). Per germline, CDR1 LGHNA and CDR2 YSLEER. CDR3 length: 15 residues. The ends were cut back, 0 bases at V and 2 bases at J, with 10 bases in the middle. CDR3 in amino acids: CASSQDRTHNTEAFF. The CDR3, as DNA: TGCGCCAGCAGCCAAGATCGGACACACAACACTGAAGCTTTCTTT.

This clonotype was seen a handful of times. This chain links TRBV12-3 or TRBV12-4 with TRBJ1-1, with D hard to call. The V gene lost 6 bases and the J gene lost 10 bases, with 21 bases spanning the gap. The CDR3 runs to 14 residues. CDR3 region: CASSYRNTNLLAFF. The DNA of the CDR3 is TGTGCCAGCAGCTACCGTAACACTAACTTGCTAGCTTTCTTT.

This clonotype was detected a few times. This chain links TRBV9 with TRBJ2-7; D is possibly TRBD1 (5 bases). Trimming shortened V by 0 bases and J by 3 bases, and 13 bases separated the two germline ends. CDR3 length equals 15 residues. Germline assignment: CDR1 SGDLS and CDR2 YYNGEE. CDR3 DNA: TGTGCCAGCAGCGTAGCCCCGACAGTAGACTACGAGCAGTACTTC. Amino acid sequence: CASSVAPTVDYEQYF.

V and J are TRBV4-3 and TRBJ2-1; perhaps TRBD2 as D (7 bases). The V end was cut by 1 base, the J end by 7 bases, with 17 bases between. The V gene's germline CDR1 is LGHNA and CDR2 YSLEER. This CDR3 comprises 16 residues. CDR3 DNA: TGCGCCAGCAGCCAAGGCGCGGGGGCCGGGGCAAATGAGCAGTTCTTC. Amino acid sequence: CASSQGAGAGANEQFF.

The rearrangement links TRBV6-2 or TRBV6-3 to TRBJ2-2, with D perhaps being TRBD1 or TRBD2 (5 bases each). The length of the CDR3 is 15 residues. The V gene lost 4 bases and the J gene lost 3 bases, with 12 bases spanning the gap. The germline gives CDR1 MNHEY, CDR2 SVGEGT. The CDR3 region has the DNA TGTGCCAGCAGTTCTCGAGGGGTGGACACCGGGGAGCTGTTTTTT. It translates to CASSSRGVDTGELFF.

V and J are TRBV5-1 and TRBJ2-3, with a weak D call TRBD2 (5 bases). V dropped 4 bases and J dropped 4 bases, with 13 bases sitting between them. Germline values: CDR1 SGHRS, CDR2 YFSETQ. The CDR3 covers 14 residues. CDR3 DNA: TGCGCCAGCAGCGCTGGAGGTTACGCAGATACGCAGTATTTT. Its protein is CASSAGGYADTQYF.

This clonotype was seen more than once but under ten times. The chain is built from TRBV6-2 or TRBV6-3 and TRBJ2-7; D is possibly TRBD2 (7 bases). Germline CDR1 MNHEY, CDR2 SVGEGT. Trimming cost V 2 bases and J 6 bases, with 11 bases left between them. CDR3 length equals 13 residues. CDR3 protein: CASSYGGGVEQYV. Written as DNA, the CDR3 is TGTGCCAGCAGTTACGGCGGGGGCGTCGAGCAGTACGTC.

This clonotype has ten or more counts. This chain connects TRBV4-1 to TRBJ2-5; no firm D call. V dropped 4 bases and J dropped 5 bases, with 17 bases sitting between them. This CDR3 is built from 15 residues. In germline, CDR1 is MGHRA, CDR2 YSYEKL. The CDR3 DNA is TGCGCCAGCAGCCCCGAGGCGGACGGGCGGGAGACCCAGTACTTC. Translating it yields CASSPEADGRETQYF.

The table lists this clonotype with a few counts. This sequence joins TRBV7-9 and TRBJ1-5; tentative D call: TRBD1 (5 bases). V was cut by 5 bases and J by 3 bases, with 14 bases left in between. CDR3 size: 15 residues. The V gene's germline CDR1 is SEHNR and CDR2 FQNEAQ (reference sequence). CDR3 residues: CASSQGGDFNQPQHF. CDR3 coding DNA: TGTGCCAGCAGCCAAGGTGGGGACTTCAATCAGCCCCAGCATTTT.

CDR3 residues: CASSPLTTGELFF. The DNA of the CDR3 is TGTGCCAGCAGCCCCTTGACCACCGGGGAGCTGTTTTTT. The V gene is TRBV12-3 or TRBV12-4, the J gene TRBJ2-2, with D unclear. Deletions cut 6 bases from V and 4 bases from J, with 9 bases between. The CDR3 totals 13 residues.

This clonotype occurred a few times. J is TRBJ2-1 and V is TRBV6-2 or TRBV6-3; the match to TRBD2 covers 8 bases. Germline V gives CDR1 MNHEY, CDR2 SVGEGT. This CDR3 contains 14 residues. The trim removed 8 bases at V and 4 bases at J, leaving 7 bases unmatched. The chain's CDR3 is CASRVIAGYNEQFF. CDR3 bases: TGTGCCAGCCGAGTGATAGCGGGGTACAATGAGCAGTTCTTC.

The chain joins TRBV11-2 to TRBJ2-1, with 7 bases that match TRBD2. The CDR3 extends over 16 amino acids. V lost 5 bases, J lost 4 bases, and 11 bases stayed unmatched. Germline loops: CDR1 SGHAT, CDR2 FQNNGV. CDR3 in amino acids: CASSPIWGGSYNEQFF. CDR3 nucleotide sequence: TGTGCCAGCAGCCCTATCTGGGGGGGGTCATACAATGAGCAGTTCTTC.